This TCR beta chain was sequenced for a study of OX40 agonist ivuxolimab in advanced cancers. Overall study: Therapy given before enrollment (anti-PD-1, anti-PD-L1 or anti-CTLA-4) was allowed, and around 40% had some.

Assay: immunoSEQ multiplex PCR; the TCRdb copy retains only in-frame clones and omits some. The repertoire holds about 83,000 clones, with roughly 80% as singletons. The ends were cut back, 8 bases at V and 0 bases at J, with 16 bases in the middle. The CDR3 covers 15 residues. CDR1 is MNHNS, CDR2 SASEGT, per germline. The chain carries TRBV6-1 and TRBJ1-2, with D unclear. This TCR was sampled from an adult with an advanced solid tumor such as melanoma, head and neck, liver or kidney cancer. The source material was CD4+ or CD8+ T cells sorted from blood, sampled in a trial of the OX40 agonist ivuxolimab. In DNA, the CDR3 is TGTGCCAGCCGGGCAGTTCATTGGGCTAACTATGGCTACACCTTC. It specifies CASRAVHWANYGYTF.